This T cell receptor beta chain is drawn from a study of T cell changes during pregnancy in multiple sclerosis. The table came from immunoSEQ multiplex PCR; TCRdb's copy has only in-frame clones and leaves some out. Of tens of thousands of clones listed, 91% are singletons. The germline gives CDR1 WNHNN, CDR2 SYGVQD (reference sequence). The CDR3 contains 17 residues. Trimming at V came to 7 bases and at J to 1 base, leaving 10 bases not matched to a gene. This material consisted of peripheral blood, taken in the second trimester of pregnancy. The clonotype comes from a female donor with multiple sclerosis, enrolled in a pregnancy study. The chain couples TRBV10-1 to TRBJ1-6; 7 nucleotides align to TRBD1. The CDR3 spells CASKITDRESYNSPLHF. The CDR3 DNA is TGCGCCAGCAAGATTACAGACAGGGAGTCCTATAATTCACCCCTCCACTTT.